What follows is one TCR beta chain and its context. These data belong to a study of blood T cell repertoires in COVID-19. Study-wide background: PBMCs, B-cell-depleted T cells, or T cells provided the cDNA or gDNA that made up the material.

In the authors' workflow: Amplified reference gene primers provided the basis for estimating nucleated cell counts. The data were produced by immunoSEQ multiplex PCR, yet TCRdb's version contains in-frame clones alone and is incomplete. That table is the source of V, J and clone size, and D and trimming were worked out from the DNA. The sample shows around 89,000 clones, 80% to 90% of them seen only once. The CDR3 has 14 residues. V lost 7 bases and J lost 3; bases outside the gene matches: 4. Germline CDR1 MNHEY, CDR2 SMNVEV (reference sequence). This chain uses TRBV27 with TRBJ2-1, with 9 bases that match TRBD1. This sequence was found in a man over 45 with acute or convalescent COVID-19. Sequencing was performed on peripheral blood. CDR3 sequence: CASKRQGVYNEQFF. The CDR3 DNA reads TGTGCCAGCAAAAGACAGGGGGTCTACAATGAGCAGTTCTTC.